This entry describes one T cell receptor (beta chain). This sample stems from a study of blood T cell repertoires in COVID-19. At the level of the study: The United States, Italy and Spain provided the acute and convalescent COVID-19 samples.

Sequenced by immunoSEQ multiplex PCR; TCRdb stores in-frame clones only, minus some. Of 150,000 to 160,000 clones listed, about four fifths are singletons. CDR1 SGDLS and CDR2 YYNGEE come from the germline V gene. After removal of 0 bases from V and 3 bases from J, the junction contained 2 bases not matched to a gene. CDR3 length: 15 amino acids. This sequence joins TRBV9 and TRBJ2-2; TRBD1 matches at 7 bases. This clonotype was obtained from a man between 60 and 75 years old with acute or convalescent COVID-19. Sequenced material: peripheral blood. This chain's CDR3 is CASSVAQGDTGELFF. The CDR3 nucleotides are TGTGCCAGCAGCGTAGCGCAGGGGGACACCGGGGAGCTGTTTTTT.